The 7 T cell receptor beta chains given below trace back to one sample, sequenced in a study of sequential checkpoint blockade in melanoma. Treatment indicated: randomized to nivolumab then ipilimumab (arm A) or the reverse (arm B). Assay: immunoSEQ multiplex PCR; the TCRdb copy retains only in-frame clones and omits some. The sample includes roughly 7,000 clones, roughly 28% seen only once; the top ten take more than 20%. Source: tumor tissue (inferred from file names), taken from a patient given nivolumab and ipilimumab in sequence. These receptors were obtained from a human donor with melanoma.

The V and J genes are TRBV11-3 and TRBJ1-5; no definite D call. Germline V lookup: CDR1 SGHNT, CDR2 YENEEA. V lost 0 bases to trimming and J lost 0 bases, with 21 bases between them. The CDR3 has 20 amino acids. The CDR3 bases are TGTGCCAGCAGCTTAGATCCCAATAATAGACGGCAGAATAGCAATCAGCCCCAGCATTTT. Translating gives CASSLDPNNRRQNSNQPQHF.

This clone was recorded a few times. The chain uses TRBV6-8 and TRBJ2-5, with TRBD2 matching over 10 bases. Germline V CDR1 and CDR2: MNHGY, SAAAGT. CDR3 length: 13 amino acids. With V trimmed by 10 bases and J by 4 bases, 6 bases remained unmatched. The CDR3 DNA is TGTGCCATCCTAGCGGGGGCTGGAGAGACCCAGTACTTC. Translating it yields CAILAGAGETQYF.

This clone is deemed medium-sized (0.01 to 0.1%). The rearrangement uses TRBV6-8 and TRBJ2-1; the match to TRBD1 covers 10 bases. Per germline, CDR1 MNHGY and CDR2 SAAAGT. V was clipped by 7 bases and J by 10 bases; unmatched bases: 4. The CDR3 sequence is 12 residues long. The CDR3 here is CASTGTGVEQFF. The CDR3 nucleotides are TGTGCCAGCACCGGGACAGGGGTCGAGCAGTTCTTC.

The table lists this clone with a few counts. CDR3 DNA: TGTGCCAGCAGCCAAGGCGGTGCTAGAGAAAGGGAGCAGTACTTC. Protein: CASSQGGAREREQYF. This chain joins TRBV14 and TRBJ2-7, with D unclear. This CDR3 region has 15 residues. Trimming cost V 1 base and J 7 bases, with 17 bases left between them. Germline CDR1 is SGHDN and CDR2 is FVKESK.

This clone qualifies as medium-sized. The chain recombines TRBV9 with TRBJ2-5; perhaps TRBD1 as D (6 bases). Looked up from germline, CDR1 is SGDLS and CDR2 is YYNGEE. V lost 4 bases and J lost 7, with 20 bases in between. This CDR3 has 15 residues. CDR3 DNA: TGTGCCAGCAGCTTCGTTTCGCCAGGGGCATCGACCCAGTACTTC. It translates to CASSFVSPGASTQYF. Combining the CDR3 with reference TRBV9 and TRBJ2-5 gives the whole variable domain DSGVTQTPKHLITATGQRVTLRCSPRSGDLSVYWYQQSLDQGLQFLIQYYNGEERAKGNILERFSAQQFPDLHSELNLSSLELGDSALYFCASSFVSPGASTQYFGPGTRLLVL.

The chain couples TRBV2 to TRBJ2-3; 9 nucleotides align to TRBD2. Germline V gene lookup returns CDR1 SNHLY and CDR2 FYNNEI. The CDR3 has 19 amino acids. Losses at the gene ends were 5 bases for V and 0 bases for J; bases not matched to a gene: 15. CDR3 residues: CASSSGTSSHQGSTDTQYF. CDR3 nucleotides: TGTGCCAGCAGTTCCGGGACTAGCAGCCACCAGGGGAGCACAGATACGCAGTATTTT.

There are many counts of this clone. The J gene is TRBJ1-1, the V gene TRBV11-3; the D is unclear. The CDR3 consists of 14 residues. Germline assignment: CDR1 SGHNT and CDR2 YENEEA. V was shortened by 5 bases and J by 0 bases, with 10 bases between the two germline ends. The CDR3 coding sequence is TGTGCCAGCAGCCCCCGGAATGTGAACACTGAAGCTTTCTTT. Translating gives CASSPRNVNTEAFF.